This TCR beta chain emerged from a study of pediatric ulcerative colitis. TCRdb's copy holds only in-frame clones and misses some; the assay was immunoSEQ multiplex PCR. Of roughly 30,000 clones listed, roughly four fifths are singletons. The CDR3 contains 16 residues. Looked up from germline, CDR1 is MNHEY and CDR2 is SVGAGI. Concerning this clone itself: One end of the junction varies from germline; a read error may be responsible. The identical CDR3 is also encoded by other nucleotide sequences in the sample.

The receptor's source is a boy between 10 and 17 years old with severe ulcerative colitis. The rearrangement uses TRBV6-5 and TRBJ1-2; D is perhaps TRBD1 (6 bases). Sequenced material: blood. The CDR3, as DNA: TGTGCCAGCAGCTACTCGACAGGCAGGGATAGCTATGGCTACACCTTC. Translation: CASSYSTGRDSYGYTF.